This T cell receptor (beta chain) was sequenced in a study of blood T cells in healthy people across ages. For the second PCR, which ran for about 6 to 11 cycles, a sample-barcoded 5' primer and a J-beta primer mix were used. TCRdb processed the 5' RACE reads anew with MiXCR; each CDR3 protein has one entry. The sample contains 910,000 or so distinct CDR3 sequences, roughly 51% of which appear only once. In germline, CDR1 is SGHTA, CDR2 FQGNSA. The V end was cut by 5 bases, the J end by 7 bases, with 12 bases between. This CDR3 is 12 amino acids long. A single count supports this clonotype. Peripheral blood samples of 7.5 to 10 milliliters were drawn from each donor.

This chain links TRBV7-2 with TRBJ2-7; D might be TRBD2 (5 bases). The specimen sequenced was blood. The clonotype was recovered from a woman in her fifties or sixties in good health. CDR3 loop: CASSRDLREQYF. As DNA, the CDR3 is TGTGCCAGCAGCCGGGATCTACGAGAGCAGTACTTC.